Listed below are T cell receptor beta chains from one sample, sequenced in a study of CD8 T cells in ankylosing spondylitis. TCRdb ran MiXCR on the 5' RACE reads and lists one entry per CDR3 protein. The data hold some 290,000 distinct CDR3 sequences, with about 20% observed a single time. The sequenced material came from blood, either unsorted or a sorted T cell fraction (not recorded which). The receptors were gathered from a male donor with ankylosing spondylitis or in good health (not recorded which). The conserved cysteine and the conserved F or W are not part of the CDR3 here. Only some rows state a clone size, as once, few, many or a class for expanded clones.

TRBV5-1	few	TRBJ1-1	ASSLTGERNTEAF
TRBV7-2	-	TRBJ1-1	ASSLGRNREAF
TRBV6-5	-	TRBJ1-3	ASSSRTASGNTIY
TRBV5-1	few	TRBJ2-2	ASSSPSGMNTGELF
TRBV14	few	TRBJ2-1	ASSQVGLAGAINEQF
TRBV12-3/TRBV12-4	many	TRBJ1-5	ASSDSFSNQPQH
TRBV12-3/TRBV12-4	few	TRBJ1-5	ASSRQGWGNQPQH
TRBV12-3/TRBV12-4	-	TRBJ2-4	ASSTRDKNIQY
TRBV5-1	few	TRBJ2-1	ASSPSGGTSYNEQF
TRBV18	-	TRBJ1-1	ASSPPNGVTEAF
TRBV29-1	many	TRBJ1-1	SVELPRGAF
TRBV9	-	TRBJ2-5	ASAQGETQY
TRBV27	-	TRBJ2-3	ASSLSGGYADTQY
TRBV30	few	TRBJ1-5	AWSGQGEPQH
TRBV27	-	TRBJ2-3	ASSSPTSGGAPDTQY
TRBV30	-	TRBJ2-3	AWGTSGTADTQY
TRBV5-1	-	TRBJ2-2	ASTSTGQGAAGELF
TRBV2	few	TRBJ2-3	ASSITSTDTQY
TRBV12-3/TRBV12-4	few	TRBJ1-1	ASRETGGNTEAF
TRBV29-1	-	TRBJ2-3	SVRGTSTDTQY
TRBV10-3	few	TRBJ1-1	AISAGHRNTEAF
TRBV2	few	TRBJ2-3	ATQRTGGPDTQY
TRBV20-1	many	TRBJ2-3	SAPSSPYTDTQY
TRBV28	once	TRBJ2-5	ASTVGPREETQY
TRBV12-3/TRBV12-4	-	TRBJ2-3	ASSGVNTDTQY
TRBV12-3/TRBV12-4	few	TRBJ2-1	ASSLGGSGANEQF
TRBV28	many	TRBJ2-2	ASRGPGELF
TRBV5-1	-	TRBJ1-2	ASSLPLGGSNYGYT
TRBV20-1	few	TRBJ2-3	SARQGAGTDTQY
TRBV9	few	TRBJ2-6	ASSPDRLNVLT
TRBV12-3/TRBV12-4	few	TRBJ1-5	ASSLGRYNQPQH
TRBV20-1	many	TRBJ2-1	SATPGSSYNEQF
TRBV7-8	few	TRBJ2-2	ASSLDSGELF
TRBV29-1	few	TRBJ2-3	SVEVTAASTDTQY
TRBV7-3	-	TRBJ2-1	ASSPLSTSGSYNEQF
TRBV15	-	TRBJ2-1	ATSRVGQGDNEQF
TRBV3-1	few	TRBJ2-1	ASSRAGSSYNEQF
TRBV5-6	-	TRBJ2-5	ASSIGTGVQTQY
TRBV5-1	few	TRBJ1-4	ASRATGGTNEKLF
TRBV27	-	TRBJ1-1	ASSGWGGGNTEAF
TRBV7-9	few	TRBJ2-2	ASSLGTTAGELF
TRBV15	many	TRBJ1-3	ATSRVGQGAGNTIY
TRBV5-1	-	TRBJ1-5	ASSLDPTTQPQH
TRBV12-3/TRBV12-4	-	TRBJ2-2	ASIGYGTNTGGLF